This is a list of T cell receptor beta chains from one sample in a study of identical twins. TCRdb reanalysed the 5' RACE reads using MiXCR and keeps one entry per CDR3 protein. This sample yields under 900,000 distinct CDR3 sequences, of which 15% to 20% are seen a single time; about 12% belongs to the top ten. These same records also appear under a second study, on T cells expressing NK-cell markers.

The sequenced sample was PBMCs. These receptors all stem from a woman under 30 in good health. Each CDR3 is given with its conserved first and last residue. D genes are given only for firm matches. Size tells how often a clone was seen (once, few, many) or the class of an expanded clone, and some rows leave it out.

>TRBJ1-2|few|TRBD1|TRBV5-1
CASSPGQEIYGYTF
TGCGCCAGCAGCCCGGGACAGGAGATCTATGGCTACACCTTC
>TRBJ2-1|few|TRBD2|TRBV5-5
CASSFGGARNEQFF
TGTGCCAGCAGCTTCGGGGGGGCAAGGAATGAGCAGTTCTTC
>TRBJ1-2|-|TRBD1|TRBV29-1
CSVEGDRGIHGYTF
TGCAGCGTTGAAGGGGACAGGGGAATTCATGGCTACACCTTC
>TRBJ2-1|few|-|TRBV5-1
CASSVQGTLYNEQFF
TGCGCCAGCAGCGTCCAGGGGACCCTTTACAATGAGCAGTTCTTC
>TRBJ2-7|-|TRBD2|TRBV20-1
CSAALSGGTSYEQYF
TGCAGTGCTGCCCTTAGCGGGGGGACGTCCTACGAGCAGTACTTC
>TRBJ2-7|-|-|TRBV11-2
CASSLYEEQYF
TGTGCCAGCAGCTTGTATGAGGAGCAGTACTTC
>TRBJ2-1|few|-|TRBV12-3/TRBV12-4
CASSFGVAWEQFF
TGTGCCAGCAGCTTTGGGGTAGCTTGGGAGCAGTTCTTC
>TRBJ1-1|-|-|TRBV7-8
CASSFRPGRTNTEAFF
TGTGCCAGCAGCTTCCGTCCGGGACGGACGAACACTGAAGCTTTCTTT
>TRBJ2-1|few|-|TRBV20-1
CSGGAVSYNEQFF
TGCAGCGGGGGAGCGGTCTCCTACAATGAGCAGTTCTTC
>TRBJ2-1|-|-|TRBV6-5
CASRHRDEQFF
TGTGCCAGCCGACACCGAGACGAGCAGTTCTTC
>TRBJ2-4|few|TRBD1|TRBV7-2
CASSLTGALQYF
TGTGCCAGCAGCTTAACAGGGGCTCTTCAGTACTTC
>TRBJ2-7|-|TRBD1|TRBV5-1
CASSKDRGPYEQYF
TGCGCCAGCAGCAAAGACAGGGGGCCCTACGAGCAGTACTTC
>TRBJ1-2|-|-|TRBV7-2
CASSSSIHLAYGYTF
TGTGCCAGCAGCTCCTCTATTCACCTCGCCTATGGCTACACCTTC
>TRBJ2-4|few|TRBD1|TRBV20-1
CSARGTGSPKNIQYF
TGCAGTGCTCGTGGGACAGGGAGTCCCAAAAACATTCAGTACTTC
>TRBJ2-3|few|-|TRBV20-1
CSASRGAYTDTQYF
TGCAGTGCTAGCCGAGGGGCGTACACAGATACGCAGTATTTT
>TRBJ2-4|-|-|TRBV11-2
CASSSPRGRNIQYF
TGTGCCAGCAGCTCCCCCAGGGGCCGGAACATTCAGTACTTC
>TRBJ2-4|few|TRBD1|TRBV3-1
CASSQERDRGGNIQYF
TGTGCCAGCAGCCAAGAGCGGGACAGGGGAGGGAACATTCAGTACTTC
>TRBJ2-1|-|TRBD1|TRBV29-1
CSGESWTGAGYNEQFF
TGCAGCGGAGAGTCATGGACAGGGGCCGGCTACAATGAGCAGTTCTTC
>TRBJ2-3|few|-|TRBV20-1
CSAPTTSSTDTQYF
TGCAGTGCGCCGACTACGTCTAGCACAGATACGCAGTATTTT
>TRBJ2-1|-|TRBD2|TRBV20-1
CSAIRTSGRTEQFF
TGCAGTGCTATTAGGACTAGCGGGAGGACTGAGCAGTTCTTC
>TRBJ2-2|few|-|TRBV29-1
CSVAPLLNTGELFF
TGCAGCGTTGCCCCACTTTTGAACACCGGGGAGCTGTTTTTT
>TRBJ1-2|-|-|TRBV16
CASSPLEGYTF
TGTGCCAGCAGCCCCCTGGAGGGCTACACCTTC
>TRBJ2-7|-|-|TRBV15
CATSYADEQYF
TGTGCCACATCGTACGCCGACGAGCAGTACTTC
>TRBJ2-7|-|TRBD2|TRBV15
CATSRAGLAGVYEQYF
TGTGCCACCAGCAGAGCAGGACTAGCGGGAGTCTACGAGCAGTACTTC
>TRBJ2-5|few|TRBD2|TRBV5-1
CASSLIAGGTRIRETQYF
TGCGCCAGCAGCCTTATAGCGGGAGGAACTCGTATTAGAGAGACCCAGTACTTC
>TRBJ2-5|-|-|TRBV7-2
CASSPVTGETQYF
TGTGCCAGCAGCCCAGTGACGGGGGAGACCCAGTACTTC
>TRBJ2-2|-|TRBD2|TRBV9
CASSVTTSGINTGELFF
TGTGCCAGCAGCGTCACAACTAGCGGGATTAACACCGGGGAGCTGTTTTTT
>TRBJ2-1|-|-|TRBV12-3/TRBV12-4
CASSLRPSGFGNEQFF
TGTGCCAGCAGTTTACGGCCCAGCGGTTTCGGTAATGAGCAGTTCTTC
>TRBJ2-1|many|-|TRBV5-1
CASSFGKEQFF
TGCGCCAGCAGCTTTGGAAAGGAGCAGTTCTTC
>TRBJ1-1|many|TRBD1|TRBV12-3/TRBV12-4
CASNRGTAVEAFF
TGTGCCAGCAACCGCGGGACAGCGGTTGAAGCTTTCTTT
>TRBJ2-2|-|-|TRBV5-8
CASSGTIGGELFF
TGTGCCAGCAGCGGCACTATCGGCGGGGAGCTGTTTTTT
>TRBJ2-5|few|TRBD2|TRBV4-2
CASSQGTSGGAETQYF
TGTGCCAGCAGCCAAGGGACTAGCGGGGGGGCAGAGACCCAGTACTTC
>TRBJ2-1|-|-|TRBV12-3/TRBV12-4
CASSFGRGRVRNNEQFF
TGTGCCAGCAGTTTCGGTCGGGGGCGGGTACGAAACAATGAGCAGTTCTTC
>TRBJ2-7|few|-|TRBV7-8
CASSFSGSKREQYF
TGTGCCAGCAGTTTCTCCGGGTCTAAGAGGGAGCAGTACTTC
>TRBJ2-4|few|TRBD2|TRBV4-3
CASSPMGGKGAIQYF
TGCGCCAGCAGCCCCATGGGGGGGAAGGGTGCCATTCAGTACTTC
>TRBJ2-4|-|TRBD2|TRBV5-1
CASSLSRVAGLAKNIQYF
TGCGCCAGCAGCTTATCGAGGGTAGCGGGGTTAGCCAAAAACATTCAGTACTTC
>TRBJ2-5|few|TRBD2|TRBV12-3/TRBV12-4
CASSSRPSGSETQYF
TGTGCCAGCAGTTCTCGTCCTAGCGGGAGTGAGACCCAGTACTTC
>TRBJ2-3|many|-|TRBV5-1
CASSGSSTDTQYF
TGTGCCAGCTCGGGATCTAGCACAGATACGCAGTATTTT
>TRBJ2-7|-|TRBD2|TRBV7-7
CASSLAPSGEQYF
TGTGCCAGCAGCTTAGCCCCTAGCGGCGAGCAGTACTTC